This TCR beta chain is from a study of response to subunit inactivated influenza vaccine. TCRdb reprocessed the RT-PCR reads via MiXCR and lists one record per CDR3 protein. In the table there are about 160,000 distinct CDR3 sequences, 11% of which are singletons. Study-wide results and caveats: Authors suggested each seasonal flu vaccination may recruit only limited numbers of new T cells.

This clonotype was seen only a few times. Antigen unknown. The germline V gene encodes CDR1 MGHRA and CDR2 YSYEKL. Trimming removed 8 bases at V and 0 bases at J, with 14 bases between. The CDR3 extends over 15 amino acids. The source of this sequence is a man in his fifties or sixties who received an inactivated influenza vaccine. Specimen: non-naive T cells sorted from PBMCs, collected around seven weeks after vaccination. This sequence joins TRBV4-1 and TRBJ1-5; no clear D gene. The CDR3, as DNA: TGCGCCAGCTGTCTGGACCTTAATAGCAATCAGCCCCAGCATTTT. Translation: CASCLDLNSNQPQHF.